These 32 T cell receptor beta chains originate from one sample sequenced in a study of T cells in Graves' hyperthyroidism and ophthalmopathy. Amplification yielded TCR beta CDR3 regions, with RNA transcripts as the source. The study used the HTBI primer set for a first-round RT-PCR of the TCR CDR3. TCRdb re-analysed the multiplex PCR reads in MiXCR, keeping a single row per CDR3 protein. The table includes about 560,000 distinct CDR3 sequences, about a sixth detected once. The source material was blood. The source is a woman under 30 with Graves' hyperthyroidism.

This clonotype has just a few counts. The junction departs from the called germline gene at one end, perhaps through a read error. This chain joins TRBV24-1 and TRBJ2-7; tentatively, D is TRBD1 or TRBD2 (5 bases each). CDR3 length: 14 residues. Germline V gene data show CDR1 as KGHDR and CDR2 as SFDVKD. CDR3 loop: CAISDSRVGDEQYF. As DNA, the CDR3 is TGTGCCATCAGTGATTCCAGGGTCGGGGACGAGCAGTACTTC.

Many counts were recorded for this clonotype. The rearrangement links TRBV5-1 to TRBJ2-1; weak D call: TRBD1 (5 bases). Germline CDR1 reads SGHRS; CDR2 reads YFSETQ. Trimming stripped 4 bases from V and 9 bases from J, with 8 bases between. CDR3 size: 11 residues. The CDR3 loop reads CASSLDTEQFF. The CDR3 region has the DNA TGCGCCAGCAGCCTGGACACTGAGCAGTTCTTC.

V and J are TRBV7-2 and TRBJ1-2; 7 bases agree with TRBD1. In germline, CDR1 is SGHTA, CDR2 FQGNSA. This CDR3 region has 14 residues. Germline trimming cut 3 bases from V and 5 bases from J; bases unmatched to any gene: 6. The CDR3 region is CASSFRGITYGYTF. The CDR3 DNA is TGTGCCAGCAGCTTCAGGGGGATTACTTATGGCTACACCTTC.

This clonotype was observed many times. The chain has TRBV2 and TRBJ2-7; D unclear. The CDR3 has 13 residues. V was cut by 3 bases and J by 4 bases, with 10 bases left in between. CDR1 is SNHLY, CDR2 FYNNEI, per germline. CDR3 amino acids: CASSEGRTYEQYF. CDR3 DNA sequence: TGTGCCAGCAGTGAGGGAAGGACGTACGAGCAGTACTTC. Looking up the rest from reference TRBV2 and TRBJ2-7 gives the full variable domain: EPEVTQTPSHQVTQMGQEVILRCVPISNHLYFYWYRQILGQKVEFLVSFYNNEISEKSEIFDDQFSVERPDGSNFTLKIRSTKLEDSAMYFCASSEGRTYEQYFGPGTRLTVT.

This clonotype was observed many times. The chain is built from TRBV5-8 and TRBJ1-1; D unclear. Germline CDR1 reads SGHTS; CDR2 reads YDEGEE. V was trimmed by 0 bases and J by 1 base, leaving 7 bases between them. This CDR3 comprises 14 residues. This chain's CDR3 is CASSLARGNTEAFF. The CDR3 DNA sequence: TGTGCCAGCAGCTTGGCCCGGGGGAACACTGAAGCTTTCTTT.

This clonotype was found a few times. The chain joins TRBV2 to TRBJ1-3; a possible D gene is TRBD1 (5 bases). V shed 1 base and J shed 0 bases, with 7 bases lying between them. CDR1 and CDR2 from the germline V gene are SNHLY and FYNNEI. CDR3 size: 15 residues. The DNA for the CDR3 is TGTGCCAGCAGTGAAGGGGGGTTCTCTGGAAACACCATATATTTT. This gives the protein CASSEGGFSGNTIYF.

In the case of this clonotype: Being one base from a much bigger clone, this may be a read error. J is TRBJ1-1 and V is TRBV11-3, with D possibly being TRBD1 (6 bases). This CDR3 is built from 13 residues. Germline CDR1 and CDR2: SGHNT and YENEEA. CDR3 bases: TGTGCCAGCGGCTTACTGGACAGAACTGAAGCTTTCTTT. Its translation: CASGLLDRTEAFF.

In this sample, this clonotype turned up a few times. The chain carries TRBV11-3 and TRBJ2-3; 8 nucleotides align to TRBD2. This CDR3 is 15 amino acids long. Per germline, CDR1 SGHNT and CDR2 YENEEA. Losses at the gene ends were 2 bases for V and 4 bases for J; bases not matched to a gene: 5. As DNA, the CDR3 is TGTGCCAGCAGCTTATCGGCGGGAGGCCCAGATACGCAGTATTTT. This codes for CASSLSAGGPDTQYF.

This clonotype was recorded many times. V gene TRBV6-1 combines with J gene TRBJ1-2; D may be TRBD1 (5 bases). This CDR3 contains 13 residues. V gave up 9 bases and J gave up 6 bases, with 17 bases separating them. Germline V gene lookup returns CDR1 MNHNS and CDR2 SASEGT. The CDR3 DNA is TGTGCCAGGACCGCTGAGGGGCACGATGGCTACACCTTC. Amino acids: CARTAEGHDGYTF.

There are many counts of this clonotype. This rearrangement joins TRBV6-2 or TRBV6-3 to TRBJ1-1; 8 nucleotides agree with TRBD1. The CDR3 has 13 amino acids. Trimming at V came to 7 bases and at J to 1 base, leaving 2 bases not matched to a gene. Germline CDR1 reads MNHEY; CDR2 reads SVGEGT. The CDR3 protein is CASKTGGNTEAFF. DNA of the CDR3: TGTGCCAGCAAAACAGGGGGGAACACTGAAGCTTTCTTT.

V usage is TRBV27 and J usage is TRBJ2-1; D is perhaps TRBD1 (6 bases). The ends were cut back, 0 bases at V and 6 bases at J, with 15 bases in the middle. CDR3 length: 16 amino acids. CDR1 is MNHEY and CDR2 is SMNVEV in the germline V gene (reference sequence). This chain's CDR3 is CASSLSLGETGNEQFF. CDR3 nucleotide sequence: TGTGCCAGCAGTTTATCGTTGGGGGAGACAGGCAATGAGCAGTTCTTC.

This clonotype appeared many times. This chain links TRBV20-1 with TRBJ2-5, with TRBD2 identical over 8 bases. The V segment lost 3 bases and the J segment 0 bases; nucleotides outside the gene matches: 6. CDR3 length equals 15 residues. Germline loops: CDR1 DFQATT, CDR2 SNEGSKA (reference sequence). As DNA, the CDR3 is TGCAGTGCTAGGACGGGACTAGTGAACCAAGAGACCCAGTACTTC. Its translation: CSARTGLVNQETQYF.

This clonotype has at least ten counts. The chain carries TRBV29-1 and TRBJ1-1; TRBD1 might be the D (6 bases). Deletions cut 6 bases from V and 1 base from J, with 15 bases between. The CDR3 contains 14 residues. Germline loops: CDR1 SQVTM, CDR2 ANQGSEA. In DNA form, the CDR3 reads TGCAGCGTCGGGTCAGGGGCATCGAACACTGAAGCTTTCTTT. The encoded protein is CSVGSGASNTEAFF.

This clonotype was counted ten times or more. J is TRBJ2-5 and V is TRBV7-2, with unresolved D. V lost 2 bases, J lost 0 bases, and 10 bases lay in between. The CDR3 runs 15 residues. Germline V lookup: CDR1 SGHTA, CDR2 FQGNSA. The CDR3 DNA is TGTGCCAGCAGCTTATCGCGTAGGAACCAAGAGACCCAGTACTTC. It codes for CASSLSRRNQETQYF.

In regard to this clonotype: A much bigger clone sits one base away, suggesting this may be a read error. The chain has TRBV20-1 and TRBJ2-3; 13 nucleotides align to TRBD2. Per the germline V gene, CDR1 is DFQATT and CDR2 is SNEGSKA (reference sequence). This CDR3 has 17 amino acids. The CDR3 region is CSARDGGLAGHTDTRYF. CDR3 sequence (DNA): TGCAGTGCTAGAGATGGGGGACTAGCGGGACACACAGATACGCGGTATTTT.

This clonotype has just a few counts. This chain joins TRBV19 and TRBJ2-1, with TRBD2 matching over 9 bases. J was trimmed by 9 bases and V by 1 base; bases with no gene match: 7. The V gene's germline CDR1 is LNHDA and CDR2 SQIVND (reference sequence). The CDR3 loop spans 15 amino acids. CDR3 amino acids: CASSIGASGNTEQFF. For the CDR3, the DNA is TGTGCCAGTAGTATAGGGGCTAGCGGGAATACTGAGCAGTTCTTC.

The count of this clonotype is one. A junction end diverges from the germline sequence, so it may reflect a read error. V is TRBV7-2 and J is TRBJ2-1; the D gene is possibly TRBD1 (5 bases). CDR3 length: 16 amino acids. Germline V gene data show CDR1 as SGHTA and CDR2 as FQGNSA. The CDR3 region is CASSLRQNPSYNGQFF. The CDR3 nucleotides read TGTGCCAGCAGCCTCCGACAGAATCCATCCTACAATGGGCAGTTCTTC.

The gene calls are TRBV20-1 and TRBJ2-1; TRBD2 agrees at 8 bases. The CDR3 loop spans 13 amino acids. The V gene end was trimmed by 0 bases and the J gene end by 14 bases; junction bases not matched to a gene: 9. Germline loops: CDR1 DFQATT, CDR2 SNEGSKA (reference sequence). The CDR3 nucleotides are TGCAGTGCTAGAGATCCCCTCGGGAGGGCCGAGTTCTTC. It translates to CSARDPLGRAEFF.

This clonotype has ten or more counts. The V and J genes are TRBV6-1 and TRBJ2-1, with a weak D call TRBD1 (5 bases). CDR1 MNHNS and CDR2 SASEGT come from the germline V gene. V gave up 7 bases and J gave up 4 bases, with 17 bases separating them. The CDR3 has 15 residues. The CDR3 loop is CASTPGRDPYNEQFF. As DNA, the CDR3 is TGTGCCAGCACCCCGGGCAGGGATCCTTACAATGAGCAGTTCTTC.

The V gene is TRBV29-1, the J gene TRBJ2-5; 9 nucleotides align to TRBD2. Unmatched junction bases numbered 16, after V lost 6 bases and J lost 5 bases. The CDR3 totals 16 residues. CDR1 and CDR2 (germline): SQVTM, ANQGSEA. CDR3 region: CSVPGLGSSGVETQYF. In DNA form, the CDR3 reads TGCAGCGTACCGGGTCTCGGTTCTAGCGGGGTTGAGACCCAGTACTTC.

This clonotype has a count of ten or more. The J gene is TRBJ1-1, the V gene TRBV7-8; D may be TRBD1 (5 bases). Germline values: CDR1 SGHVS, CDR2 FQNEAQ. Trimming left V 5 bases short and J 1 base short, with 11 bases between. This CDR3 has 14 residues. The CDR3 region has the DNA TGTGCCAGCAGCCCCTCGACAGCGAACACTGAAGCTTTCTTT. Amino acids: CASSPSTANTEAFF.

At least ten counts were recorded for this clonotype. J is TRBJ1-4 and V is TRBV6-1, with D hard to call. The germline CDR1 and CDR2 sequences are MNHNS and SASEGT. CDR3 length: 14 residues. The V end lost 2 bases, the J end lost 5 bases, and 9 bases lay between the germline ends. CDR3 DNA: TGTGCCAGCAGTGAACTAAGGCGGAATGAAAAACTGTTTTTT. Translating it yields CASSELRRNEKLFF.

Ten or more counts support this clonotype. J is TRBJ1-1 and V is TRBV11-3; D ambiguous. CDR1 is SGHNT, CDR2 YENEEA, per germline. The CDR3 runs 14 residues. V gave up 3 bases and J gave up 5 bases, with 13 bases separating them. The CDR3 loop is CASSFWKGVTEAFF. In DNA form, the CDR3 reads TGTGCCAGCAGCTTTTGGAAGGGCGTGACTGAAGCTTTCTTT.

This clonotype was recorded a few times. The chain recombines TRBV27 with TRBJ2-1; TRBD2 matches 11 bases. The V gene's germline CDR1 is MNHEY and CDR2 SMNVEV (reference sequence). CDR3 length: 16 residues. Trimming at V came to 1 base and at J to 3 bases, leaving 2 bases not matched to a gene. CDR3 coding DNA: TGTGCCAGCAGTTTATTAGGGACTAGCGGCTACAATGAGCAGTTCTTC. Encoded protein: CASSLLGTSGYNEQFF.

This clonotype was recorded at least ten times. This chain connects TRBV6-2 or TRBV6-3 to TRBJ1-1; TRBD1 aligns across 7 bases. With 7 bases clipped from V and 4 bases from J, the junction kept 6 bases outside the gene matches. Germline assignment: CDR1 MNHEY and CDR2 SVGEGT. The CDR3 is made up of 13 amino acids. The CDR3, as DNA: TGTGCCAGCACCCAGTCAGGGGGCACTGAAGCTTTCTTT. Encoded protein: CASTQSGGTEAFF.

This clonotype was observed once. This sequence joins TRBV6-1 and TRBJ2-7; D ambiguous. V dropped 2 bases and J dropped 2 bases, with 10 bases sitting between them. The length of the CDR3 is 14 residues. CDR1 and CDR2 from the germline V gene are MNHNS and SASEGT. The CDR3 reads CASSESGSPYEQYF. The CDR3, as DNA: TGTGCCAGCAGTGAAAGTGGCAGCCCCTACGAGCAGTACTTC.

This chain joins TRBV6-2 or TRBV6-3 and TRBJ2-5; 8 bases match TRBD1. Trimming took 6 bases from V and 5 from J; bases not matched to a gene: 11. Germline V lookup: CDR1 MNHEY, CDR2 SVGEGT. The CDR3 is 15 amino acids. The CDR3 loop is CASREGDRTIETQYF. CDR3 in DNA: TGTGCCAGCAGGGAGGGGGACAGGACAATCGAGACCCAGTACTTC.

By its share, this clonotype is medium-sized (0.01 to 0.1%). This rearrangement joins TRBV5-1 to TRBJ1-2; a possible D gene is TRBD1 (5 bases). CDR3 length: 14 residues. V lost 2 bases to trimming and J lost 6 bases, with 14 bases between them. Germline assignment: CDR1 SGHRS and CDR2 YFSETQ. Here the CDR3 reads CASSFGTGSNGYTF. The DNA for the CDR3 is TGCGCCAGCAGCTTCGGGACCGGCAGTAATGGCTACACCTTC.

This clonotype was seen a handful of times. The chain uses TRBV27 and TRBJ1-5; D gene ambiguous. Trimming pared 6 bases from V and 0 bases from J, leaving 12 bases between. This CDR3 is built from 15 residues. CDR1 and CDR2 from the germline V gene are MNHEY and SMNVEV (reference sequence). The CDR3 protein is CASSRTLYSNQPQHF. For the CDR3, the DNA is TGTGCCAGCAGCCGTACCTTATATAGCAATCAGCCCCAGCATTTT.

This clonotype was picked up many times. The chain employs TRBV4-3 and TRBJ1-2, with TRBD1 identical over 9 bases. CDR1 and CDR2 from the germline V gene are LGHNA and YSLEER. The J segment lost 5 bases and the V segment lost 4 bases, leaving 5 bases of the junction unmatched. The CDR3 is 14 residues long. The CDR3 protein is CASSRATGGYGYTF. CDR3 DNA sequence: TGCGCCAGCAGCCGGGCGACAGGGGGATATGGCTACACCTTC.

This clonotype appeared many times. This chain links TRBV28 with TRBJ1-1; D is unclear. This CDR3 spans 13 amino acids. With 4 bases removed from V and 12 bases from J, the gap between germline ends came to 18 bases. Germline V CDR1 and CDR2: MDHEN, SYDVKM. The CDR3 reads CASSSPRDILPFF. DNA for the CDR3: TGTGCCAGCAGTTCCCCCCGAGACATTCTCCCTTTCTTT.

V and J are TRBV5-8 and TRBJ2-7, with D maybe TRBD1 (5 bases). CDR1 is SGHTS and CDR2 is YDEGEE in the germline V gene. This CDR3 has 15 amino acids. V lost 2 bases to trimming and J lost 0 bases, with 12 bases between them. Here the CDR3 reads CASSFRTSSSYEQYF. CDR3 DNA sequence: TGTGCCAGCAGCTTTAGGACATCGAGCTCCTACGAGCAGTACTTC.